The rows below give T cell receptor beta chains drawn from one sample of a study of tumor-infiltrating lymphocytes in primary liver carcinoma. Using its own MiXCR run on the multiplex PCR reads, TCRdb lists one record per CDR3 protein. The repertoire holds some 200,000 distinct CDR3 sequences, with approximately 64% as singletons. Sequencing used peripheral blood. The receptors stem from an older woman with primary liver carcinoma and hepatitis B virus infection. CDR3s leave out the opening cysteine and the closing phenylalanine or tryptophan. Fields, in order: V gene, CDR3 protein.

v_call: TRBV4-2; cdr3_aa: ASSHPQGNTEAF
v_call: TRBV14; cdr3_aa: ASSPSRLAGAPLRDEQF
v_call: TRBV5-5; cdr3_aa: ASRSRTTGPRSSYEQY
v_call: TRBV11-2; cdr3_aa: DSADLAGANVLT
v_call: TRBV28; cdr3_aa: ARSSPPGANTRELF
v_call: TRBV29-1; cdr3_aa: SVEDGAGST
v_call: TRBV6-1; cdr3_aa: TNRARTGTYGYT
v_call: TRBV6-1; cdr3_aa: ASSTRRQGKTEAF
v_call: TRBV18; cdr3_aa: ASSPGQLRTDTQY
v_call: TRBV5-8; cdr3_aa: ASSLGVVADTQY
v_call: TRBV10-3; cdr3_aa: AISDHRRTSGNYEQY
v_call: TRBV4-1; cdr3_aa: ASSHKTTGEGNNEKLF
v_call: TRBV4-1; cdr3_aa: ASSYLLRNQPQH
v_call: TRBV4-2; cdr3_aa: ASSQGSGSDTGELF
v_call: TRBV18; cdr3_aa: ASSPGTSGTEY
v_call: TRBV19; cdr3_aa: ASKPRDLNTGELF
v_call: TRBV7-8; cdr3_aa: ASSSSRRVEAF
v_call: TRBV29-1; cdr3_aa: SVVKAGGPQDTQY